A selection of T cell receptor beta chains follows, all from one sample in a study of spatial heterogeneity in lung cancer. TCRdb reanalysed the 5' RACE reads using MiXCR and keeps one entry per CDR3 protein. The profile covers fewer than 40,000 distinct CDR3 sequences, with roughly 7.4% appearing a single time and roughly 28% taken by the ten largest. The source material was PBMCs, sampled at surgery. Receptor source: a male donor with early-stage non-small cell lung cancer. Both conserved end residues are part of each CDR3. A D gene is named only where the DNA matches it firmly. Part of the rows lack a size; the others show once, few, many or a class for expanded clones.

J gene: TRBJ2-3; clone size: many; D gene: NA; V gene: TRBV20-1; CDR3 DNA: TGCAGTGCTGGACTCGAGCGGGGCACAGATACGCAGTATTTT; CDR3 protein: CSAGLERGTDTQYF
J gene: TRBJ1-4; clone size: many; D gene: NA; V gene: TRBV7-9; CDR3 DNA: TGTGCCAGCAGCAAACCCCGGACAGCGGCTTTCCCAACTAATGAAAAACTGTTTTTT; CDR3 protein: CASSKPRTAAFPTNEKLFF
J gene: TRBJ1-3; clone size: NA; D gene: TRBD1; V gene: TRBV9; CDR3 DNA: TGTGCCAGCAGCGTACAGGACAGGCCGGGAAACACCATATATTTT; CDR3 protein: CASSVQDRPGNTIYF
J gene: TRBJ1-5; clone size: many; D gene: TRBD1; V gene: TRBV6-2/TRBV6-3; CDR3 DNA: TGTGCCAGCAGACCTGACAGGGGGCGCGAGCAGCCCCAGCATTTT; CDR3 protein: CASRPDRGREQPQHF
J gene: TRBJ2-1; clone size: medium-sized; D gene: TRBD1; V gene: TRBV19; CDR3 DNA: TGTGCCAGTAGTATGTATGGGACAGGGGCCAATGAGCAGTTCTTC; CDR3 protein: CASSMYGTGANEQFF
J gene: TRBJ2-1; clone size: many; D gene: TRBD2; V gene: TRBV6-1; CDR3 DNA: TGTGCCAGCAGGTCTCGCAGCGGGGTGGCCTACAATGAGCAGTTCTTC; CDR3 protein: CASRSRSGVAYNEQFF
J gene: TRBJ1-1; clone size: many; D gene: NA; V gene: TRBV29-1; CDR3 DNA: TGCAGCGAACAAGGAAACACTGAAGCTTTCTTT; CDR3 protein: CSEQGNTEAFF
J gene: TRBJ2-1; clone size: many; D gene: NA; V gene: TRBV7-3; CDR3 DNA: TGTGCCAGCAGCTCGGGCTCCCAACTAGGCAATGAGCAGTTCTTC; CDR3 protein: CASSSGSQLGNEQFF
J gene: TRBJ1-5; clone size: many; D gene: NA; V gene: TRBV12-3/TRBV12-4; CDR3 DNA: TGTGCCAGCAGTTTAGGCAATCAGCCCCAGCATTTT; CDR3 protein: CASSLGNQPQHF
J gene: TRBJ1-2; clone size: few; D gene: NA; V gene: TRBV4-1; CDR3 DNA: TGCGCCAGCAGCGCAGGGGATTCTAACTATGGCTACACCTTC; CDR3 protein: CASSAGDSNYGYTF
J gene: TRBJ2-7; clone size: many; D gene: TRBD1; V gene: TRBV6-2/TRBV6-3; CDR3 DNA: TGTGCCAGCAGTACCGACAGGGGAAGCTCCTACGAGCAGTACTTC; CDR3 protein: CASSTDRGSSYEQYF
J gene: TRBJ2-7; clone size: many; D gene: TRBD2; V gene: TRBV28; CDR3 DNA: TGTGCCAGCAATTTAGCGGGGGGGGACGAGCAGTACTTC; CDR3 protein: CASNLAGGDEQYF
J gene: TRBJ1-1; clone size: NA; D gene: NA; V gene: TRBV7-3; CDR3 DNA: TGTGCCAGCAGCTTAGTTGAGGGCGTAGGGACTGAAGCTTTCTTT; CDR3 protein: CASSLVEGVGTEAFF
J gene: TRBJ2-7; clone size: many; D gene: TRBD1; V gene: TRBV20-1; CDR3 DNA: TGCAGTGCTAGATACAGGGGGCGCGTGAACGAGCAGTACTTC; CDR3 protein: CSARYRGRVNEQYF
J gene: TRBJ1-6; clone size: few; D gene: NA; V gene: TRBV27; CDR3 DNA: TGTGCCAGCAGTTTATGGGACGATAATTCACCCCTCCACTTT; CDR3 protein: CASSLWDDNSPLHF
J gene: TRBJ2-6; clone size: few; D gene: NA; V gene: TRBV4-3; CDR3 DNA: TGCGCCAGCAGCCAATTTACCGGGGCCAACGTCCTGACTTTC; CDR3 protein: CASSQFTGANVLTF
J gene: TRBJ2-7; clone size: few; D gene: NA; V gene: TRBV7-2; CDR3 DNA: TGTGCCAGCAGCTTAGCATCTACCTACGAGCAGTACTTC; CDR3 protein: CASSLASTYEQYF
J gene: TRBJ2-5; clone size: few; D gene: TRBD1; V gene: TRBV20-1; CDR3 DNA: TGCAGTGCCCTTAAGGGGGCACAAGAGACCCAGTACTTC; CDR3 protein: CSALKGAQETQYF
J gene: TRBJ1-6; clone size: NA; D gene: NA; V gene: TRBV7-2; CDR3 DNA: TGTGCCAGCAGCTTACAACGAGGGTCTAATTCACCCCTCCACTTT; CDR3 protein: CASSLQRGSNSPLHF
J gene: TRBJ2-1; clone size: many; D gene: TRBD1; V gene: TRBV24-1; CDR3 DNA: TGTGCCACCGGGACAGGGGGCTTGGGCAATGAGCAGTTCTTC; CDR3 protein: CATGTGGLGNEQFF
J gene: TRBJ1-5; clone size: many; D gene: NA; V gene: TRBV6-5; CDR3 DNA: TGTGCCAGCAGTTACTCTTCCAGGGTGGATCAGCCCCAGCATTTT; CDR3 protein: CASSYSSRVDQPQHF
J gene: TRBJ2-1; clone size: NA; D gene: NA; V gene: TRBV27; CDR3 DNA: TGTGCCAGCAGTTCATACCAAGTTCAAGGCAATGAGCAGTTCTTC; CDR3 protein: CASSSYQVQGNEQFF
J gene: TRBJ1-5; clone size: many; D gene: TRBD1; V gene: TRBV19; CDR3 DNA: TGTGCCAGTAGTGCGGGACAGAATAGCAATCAGCCCCAGCATTTT; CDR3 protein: CASSAGQNSNQPQHF
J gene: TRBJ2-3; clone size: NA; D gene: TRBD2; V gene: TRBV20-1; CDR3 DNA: TGCAGTGCCTGGATAGCGGGAGTCACAGATACGCAGTATTTT; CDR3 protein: CSAWIAGVTDTQYF
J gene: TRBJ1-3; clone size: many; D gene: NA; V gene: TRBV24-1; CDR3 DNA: TGTGCCACCAGTGATTCGGGACTCCGCTCTGGAAACACCATATATTTT; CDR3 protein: CATSDSGLRSGNTIYF
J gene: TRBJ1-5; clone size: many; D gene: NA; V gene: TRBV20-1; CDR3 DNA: TGCAGTGCTAGAGGAGTACGGGGTCTTGAGAATCAGCCCCAGCATTTT; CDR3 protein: CSARGVRGLENQPQHF
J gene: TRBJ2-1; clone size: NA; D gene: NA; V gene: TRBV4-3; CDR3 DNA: TGCGCCAGCAGCCAAGATTGGGGCAGGGTGGATGAGCAGTTCTTC; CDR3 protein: CASSQDWGRVDEQFF
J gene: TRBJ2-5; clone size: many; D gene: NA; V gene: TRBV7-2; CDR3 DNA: TGTGCCAGCAGCTCTAACGGGGCGGTATTGACCCAGTACTTC; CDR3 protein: CASSSNGAVLTQYF
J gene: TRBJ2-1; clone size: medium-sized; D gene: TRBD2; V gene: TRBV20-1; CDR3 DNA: TGCAGTGCCAGGACTAGCGAGATCGAGCAGTTCTTC; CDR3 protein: CSARTSEIEQFF
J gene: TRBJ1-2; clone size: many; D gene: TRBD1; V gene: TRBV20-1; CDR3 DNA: TGCAGTGCTAGAGCCCCAGGGGGTCTGGCCTATGGCTACACCTTC; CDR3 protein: CSARAPGGLAYGYTF
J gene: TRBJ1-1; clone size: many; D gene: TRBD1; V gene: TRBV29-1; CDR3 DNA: TGCAGCGCCGGGGACAGATTGAACACTGAAGCTTTCTTT; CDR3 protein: CSAGDRLNTEAFF
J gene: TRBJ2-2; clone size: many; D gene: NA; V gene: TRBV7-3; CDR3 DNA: TGTGCCAGCAGCCACCAAGCCAACACCGGGGAGCTGTTTTTT; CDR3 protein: CASSHQANTGELFF
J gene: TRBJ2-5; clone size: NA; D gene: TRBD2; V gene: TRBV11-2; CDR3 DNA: TGTGCCAGCAGCCCCGGACTAGCGGGGGGTTGGGAGACCCAGTACTTC; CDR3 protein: CASSPGLAGGWETQYF
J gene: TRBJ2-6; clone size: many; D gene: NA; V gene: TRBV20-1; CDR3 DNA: TGCAGTGCTAAAGTTAGCGGACCTGGGGCCAACGTCCTGACTTTC; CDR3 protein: CSAKVSGPGANVLTF
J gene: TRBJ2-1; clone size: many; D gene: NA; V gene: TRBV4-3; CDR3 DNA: TGCGCCAGCAGCCCGGGCGTGGTCAACAATGAGCAGTTCTTC; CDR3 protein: CASSPGVVNNEQFF
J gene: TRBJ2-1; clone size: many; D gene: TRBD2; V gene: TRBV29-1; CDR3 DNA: TGCAGCGTTGAAGAAGGGCGGGGGACCTACAATGAGCAGTTCTTC; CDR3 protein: CSVEEGRGTYNEQFF
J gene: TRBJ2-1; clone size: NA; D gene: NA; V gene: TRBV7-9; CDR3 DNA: TGTGCCAGCAGCTCAGGGGGGACCTCTTTGGATGAGCAGTTCTTC; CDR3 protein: CASSSGGTSLDEQFF
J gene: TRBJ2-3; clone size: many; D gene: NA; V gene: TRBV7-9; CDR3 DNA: TGTGCCAGCAGCAAAAGCACAGATACGCAGTATTTT; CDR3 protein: CASSKSTDTQYF
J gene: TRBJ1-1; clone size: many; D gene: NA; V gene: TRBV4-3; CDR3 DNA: TGCGCCAGCAGCCAAGAAAATGTCGGGAACACTGAAGCTTTCTTT; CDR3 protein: CASSQENVGNTEAFF
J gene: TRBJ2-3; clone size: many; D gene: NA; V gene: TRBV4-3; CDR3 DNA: TGCGCCAGCAGCCAAGAACTCGCAGATACGCAGTATTTT; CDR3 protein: CASSQELADTQYF
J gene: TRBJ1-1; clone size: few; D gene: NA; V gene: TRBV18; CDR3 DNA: TGTGCCAGCTCATCGGACGTACTCCGGATGAACACTGAAGCTTTCTTT; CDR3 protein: CASSSDVLRMNTEAFF
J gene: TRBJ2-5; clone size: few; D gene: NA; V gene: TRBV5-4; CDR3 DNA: TGTGCCAGCAGCTCAGGAAACCAAGAGACCCGGTACTTC; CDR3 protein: CASSSGNQETRYF
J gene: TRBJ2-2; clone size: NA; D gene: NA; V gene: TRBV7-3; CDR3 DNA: TGTGCCAGCAGCTTAATCGGCATCCCCACCGGGGAGCTGTTTTTT; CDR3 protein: CASSLIGIPTGELFF
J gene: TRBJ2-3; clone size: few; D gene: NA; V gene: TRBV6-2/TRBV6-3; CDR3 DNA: TGTGCCAGCACCGGAAGGAGGGAGGGCACAGATACGCAGTATTTT; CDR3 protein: CASTGRREGTDTQYF
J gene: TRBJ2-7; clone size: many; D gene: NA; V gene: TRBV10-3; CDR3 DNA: TGTGCCATCAGTCCCGACACCTCCTACGAGCAGTACTTC; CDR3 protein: CAISPDTSYEQYF
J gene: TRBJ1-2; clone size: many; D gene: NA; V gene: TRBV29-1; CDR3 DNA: TGCAGCTTATGGGACAACAGCCATGGCTACACCTTC; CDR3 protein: CSLWDNSHGYTF
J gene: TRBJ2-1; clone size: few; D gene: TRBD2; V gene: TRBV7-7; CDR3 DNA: TGTGCTAGCAGCTACGGACTAGCGGGGGGGAATGAGCAGTTCTTC; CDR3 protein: CASSYGLAGGNEQFF
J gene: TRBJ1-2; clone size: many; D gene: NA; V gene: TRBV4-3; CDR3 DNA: TGCGCCAGCAGCCAAGATCCAGGCCCGATCTATGGCTACACCTTC; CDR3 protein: CASSQDPGPIYGYTF
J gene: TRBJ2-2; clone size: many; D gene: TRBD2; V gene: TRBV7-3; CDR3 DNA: TGTGCCAGCAGCTTACGGGGCGGGCTAGCGGTTAACACCGGGGAGCTGTTTTTT; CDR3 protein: CASSLRGGLAVNTGELFF
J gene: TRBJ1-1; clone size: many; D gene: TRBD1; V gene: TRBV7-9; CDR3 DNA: TGTGCCAGCAGCTTAGTGCAGGGGGCGGTTGAAGCTTTCTTT; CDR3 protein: CASSLVQGAVEAFF
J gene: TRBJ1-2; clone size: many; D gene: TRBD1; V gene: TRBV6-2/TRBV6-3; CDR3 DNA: TGTGCCAGCAGTCCACAGGGGATTAACTATGGCTACACCTTC; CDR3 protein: CASSPQGINYGYTF
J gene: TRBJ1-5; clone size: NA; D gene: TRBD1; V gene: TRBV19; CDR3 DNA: TGTGCCAGTAGTATTACAGGGGGCGGCAATCAGCCCCAGCATTTT; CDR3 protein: CASSITGGGNQPQHF
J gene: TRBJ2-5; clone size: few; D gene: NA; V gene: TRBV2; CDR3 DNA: TGTGCCAGCAGTTCGGCAGGGACTTTATATGAGACCCAGTACTTC; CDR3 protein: CASSSAGTLYETQYF
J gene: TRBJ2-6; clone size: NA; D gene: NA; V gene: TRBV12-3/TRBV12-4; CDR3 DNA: TGTGCCAGCAGCCGCTCGCCTACCGCCCGCTCTGGGGCCAACGTCCTGACTTTC; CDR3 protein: CASSRSPTARSGANVLTF
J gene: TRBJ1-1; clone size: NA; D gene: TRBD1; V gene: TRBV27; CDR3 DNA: TGTGCCAGCAGTCTAACAGGGACAGTTGAAGCTTTCTTT; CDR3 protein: CASSLTGTVEAFF
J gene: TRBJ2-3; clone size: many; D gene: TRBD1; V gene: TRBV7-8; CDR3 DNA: TGTGCCAGCAGCTTGACAGGGGGATCGACAGATACGCAGTATTTT; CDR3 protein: CASSLTGGSTDTQYF